Below, 22 T cell receptor beta chains from the same sample are listed, as sequenced in a study of metastatic and nonmetastatic thyroid tumors. No treatment of any kind had been given to any patient before thyroid surgery. TCRdb called clones again from the PCR reads with MiXCR. The table has approximately 24,000 clones, about 15% seen once. The source material was blood. Source of these receptors: a female donor with papillary thyroid cancer or a benign thyroid nodule (not recorded which). Some clones in this sample may be carry-over from other donors' samples.

This clone was detected ten times or more. The V and J genes are TRBV27 and TRBJ2-2; 9 bases agree with TRBD1. The CDR3 is made up of 16 amino acids. CDR1 MNHEY and CDR2 SMNVEV come from the germline V gene (reference sequence). Trimming took 5 bases from V and 2 from J; bases not matched to a gene: 6. The CDR3 DNA reads TGTGCCAGCAGTCCTCCGGGACAGGGCAACACCGGGGAGCTGTTTTTT. Its protein product is CASSPPGQGNTGELFF.

With respect to this clone: With a much larger clone just one base away, this may be a read error. In the same sample, other DNA sequences code for this CDR3. The V gene is TRBV29-1, the J gene TRBJ1-1; no clear D. From germline, CDR1 is SQVTM and CDR2 ANQGSEA. This CDR3 comprises 14 residues. Trimming took off 0 bases at V and 5 bases at J, with 13 bases between the two ends. The CDR3 DNA follows: TGCAGCGTTGAAGATGCCAGCCGAGGTACTGAAGCTTTCTTT. Its protein product is CSVEDASRGTEAFF.

This clone is categorized as medium-sized. Other DNA sequences in this sample translate to the same CDR3. The chain couples TRBV11-2 to TRBJ2-2; D gene unclear. Looked up from germline, CDR1 is SGHAT and CDR2 is FQNNGV. The CDR3 runs 16 residues. The V end lost 1 base, the J end lost 2 bases, and 11 bases lay between the germline ends. DNA for the CDR3: TGTGCCAGCAGCTTAGGTCAGCGAAGTAACACCGGGGAGCTGTTTTTT. Its protein product is CASSLGQRSNTGELFF.

Points on this clone: A much larger clone differs from this one at a single base, so this may be a read error. Other nucleotide sequences in the sample specify the same CDR3. The chain carries TRBV2 and TRBJ2-7; D is uncertain. The CDR3 length is 12 residues. Germline CDR1 and CDR2: SNHLY and FYNNEI. The CDR3 DNA reads TGTGCGGGCCGCGAGGTGGGAACCAAGCAGTACTTC. It specifies CAGREVGTKQYF. Based on the CDR3 plus reference TRBV2 and TRBJ2-7, the full variable domain is EPEVTQTPSHQVTQMGQEVILRCVPISNHLYFYWYRQILGQKVEFLVSFYNNEISEKSEIFDDQFSVERPDGSNFTLKIRSTKLEDSAMYFCAGREVGTKQYFGPGTRLTVT.

This clone was counted at least ten times. The chain employs TRBV27 and TRBJ1-5; no clear D gene. The CDR3 is 15 residues long. Per germline, CDR1 MNHEY and CDR2 SMNVEV (reference sequence). Trimming took 6 bases from V and 3 from J, leaving 15 bases between them. The CDR3 loop is CASSDGGNYNQPQHF. The CDR3 region has the DNA TGTGCCAGCAGCGATGGAGGGAATTACAATCAGCCCCAGCATTTT.

This clone occurred many times. The CDR3 reads CSAPGLAGVYEQYF. The CDR3, as DNA: TGCAGTGCCCCGGGACTAGCGGGAGTCTACGAGCAGTACTTC. The chain links TRBV20-1 to TRBJ2-7; 14 bases match TRBD2. V trimming: 6 bases; J trimming: 3 bases; junction bases outside the gene matches: 4. Germline CDR1 DFQATT, CDR2 SNEGSKA (reference sequence). The CDR3 length is 14 residues.

This clone was seen ten or more times. Other DNA sequences from this sample encode an identical CDR3 as well. The chain recombines TRBV5-5 with TRBJ2-2; no reliable D call. CDR1 and CDR2 from the germline V gene are SGHKS and YYEKEE (reference sequence). Deletions cut 1 base from V and 5 bases from J, with 6 bases between. CDR3 size: 13 residues. This chain's CDR3 is CASSLFETGELFF. CDR3 DNA sequence: TGTGCCAGCAGCTTGTTTGAGACCGGGGAGCTGTTTTTT.

This chain links TRBV29-1 with TRBJ2-3, with D possibly TRBD1 on 5 matching bases. V lost 2 bases and J lost 2, with 8 bases in between. The CDR3 runs 13 residues. CDR1 is SQVTM and CDR2 is ANQGSEA in the germline V gene. The CDR3 loop reads CSVERGSTDTQYF. DNA of the CDR3: TGCAGCGTTGAAAGGGGTTCCACAGATACGCAGTATTTT.

This clone was seen ten or more times. One base away lies a much larger clone, so this may be a sequencing read error. Distinct nucleotide sequences in the sample also encode this CDR3. V gene TRBV18 combines with J gene TRBJ2-2, with TRBD1 identical over 7 bases. From germline, CDR1 is KGHSH and CDR2 LQKENI. The CDR3 loop spans 15 amino acids. Trimming at V came to 6 bases and at J to 5 bases, leaving 9 bases not matched to a gene. The CDR3 protein is CASSRQGQITGELFF. The DNA for the CDR3 is TGTGCCAGCTCCCGACAGGGACAGATAACCGGGGAGCTGTTTTTT.

This clone was seen ten or more times. V gene TRBV20-1 combines with J gene TRBJ1-3, with 10 bases that match TRBD1. Germline trimming cut 6 bases from V and 0 bases from J; bases unmatched to any gene: 8. CDR3 length equals 16 residues. The germline V gene has CDR1 DFQATT and CDR2 SNEGSKA (reference sequence). CDR3 in amino acids: CSASGQGGFSGNTIYF. CDR3 in DNA: TGCAGTGCCTCCGGACAGGGGGGATTCTCTGGAAACACCATATATTTT.

The rearrangement uses TRBV7-3 and TRBJ2-1; 16 bases fit TRBD2. The CDR3 has 18 residues. Germline loops: CDR1 SGHTA, CDR2 FQGTGA. The V gene end was trimmed by 1 base and the J gene end by 2 bases; junction bases not matched to a gene: 2. In nucleotides, the CDR3 is TGTGCCAGCAGCTTAAAGGGACTAGCGGGAGGGACCTACAATGAGCAGTTCTTC. This encodes CASSLKGLAGGTYNEQFF.

The table lists this clone with many counts. The CDR3 sequence: CASSVTDTDSYNEQFF. The DNA of the CDR3 is TGTGCCAGCAGCGTAACAGACACTGACTCCTACAATGAGCAGTTCTTC. This chain connects TRBV9 to TRBJ2-1; D ambiguous. V lost 1 base, J lost 0 bases, and 11 bases lay in between. The V gene's germline CDR1 is SGDLS and CDR2 YYNGEE. The CDR3 is 16 residues long.

For this clone: Relative to the germline gene, one junction end is altered; a read error may explain this. The J gene is TRBJ2-1, the V gene TRBV19; no clear D. Looked up from germline, CDR1 is LNHDA and CDR2 is SQIVND (reference sequence). The CDR3 consists of 15 residues. The CDR3 coding sequence is TGTGCCAGTACCCCTGCGCGAGTTCGCTACAATGGGCAGTTCTTC. The encoded protein is CASTPARVRYNGQFF.

This clone was seen repeatedly, ten times or more. V usage is TRBV2 and J usage is TRBJ1-1; TRBD1 agrees at 9 bases. V gave up 6 bases and J gave up 4 bases; unmatched junction bases: 9. Looked up from germline, CDR1 is SNHLY and CDR2 is FYNNEI. The CDR3 is 15 amino acids. CDR3 region: CASRSTGGEGTEAFF. The CDR3 DNA sequence: TGTGCCAGCAGGTCTACAGGGGGCGAGGGCACTGAAGCTTTCTTT.

There are many counts of this clone. The genes are TRBV9 and TRBJ2-5; TRBD2 matches 10 bases. CDR1 and CDR2 from the germline V gene are SGDLS and YYNGEE. J was trimmed by 1 base and V by 0 bases; bases with no gene match: 6. The length of the CDR3 is 17 residues. Here the CDR3 reads CASSVGDSGRLQETQYF. The DNA for the CDR3 is TGTGCCAGCAGCGTAGGTGATAGCGGGAGGCTCCAAGAGACCCAGTACTTC.

This clone was detected ten times or more. The J gene is TRBJ2-2, the V gene TRBV30; D possibly uses TRBD1 or TRBD2 (6 bases each). The length of the CDR3 is 13 residues. Germline CDR1 is GTSNPN and CDR2 is SVGIG (reference sequence). V dropped 1 base and J dropped 8 bases, with 11 bases sitting between them. CDR3 DNA sequence: TGTGCCTGGAGTGCGGGGGCACCGGGGGAGCTGTTTTTT. Residues: CAWSAGAPGELFF.

By proportion, this clone is medium-sized. This chain uses TRBV20-1 with TRBJ2-7; 8 nucleotides align to TRBD2. V was clipped by 6 bases and J by 4 bases; unmatched bases: 17. The CDR3 runs to 16 residues. The V gene's germline CDR1 is DFQATT and CDR2 SNEGSKA (reference sequence). The DNA for the CDR3 is TGCAGTGCCCATGAGCCCACCTTAGCGGGACTGTACGAGCAGTACTTC. This codes for CSAHEPTLAGLYEQYF.

The chain joins TRBV20-1 to TRBJ2-7, with D possibly TRBD2 on 5 matching bases. The CDR3 spans 15 residues. In germline, CDR1 is DFQATT, CDR2 SNEGSKA (reference sequence). The ends were cut back, 3 bases at V and 9 bases at J, with 24 bases in the middle. The CDR3 DNA follows: TGCAGTGCTAGCGCACGGGGTCAGTGGGCGCGCGTGCAGTACTTC. Translated, it gives CSASARGQWARVQYF.

This clone is termed medium-sized (0.01 to 0.1%). The V and J genes are TRBV20-1 and TRBJ2-7, with 13 positions matching TRBD2. The germline V gene encodes CDR1 DFQATT and CDR2 SNEGSKA (reference sequence). The CDR3 has 15 amino acids. Trimming removed 1 base from V and 4 bases from J; junction bases left unmatched: 4. DNA of the CDR3: TGCAGTGCTAGAGGACTAGCGGGAGGCAATTACGAGCAGTACTTC. Translating it yields CSARGLAGGNYEQYF.

This clone came up many times. This sequence may be a read error, since a much larger clone differs from it by one base. Other DNA sequences from this sample encode an identical CDR3 as well. The chain joins TRBV20-1 to TRBJ2-7, with a possible D match to TRBD1 (5 bases). Germline CDR1 and CDR2: DFQATT and SNEGSKA (reference sequence). The CDR3 runs to 12 residues. This chain's CDR3 is CSASPRAYEQYF. Here the CDR3 DNA reads TGCAGCGCTAGTCCCAGGGCTTACGAGCAGTACTTC.

This clone was observed at least ten times. The chain uses TRBV2 and TRBJ2-1; TRBD1 might be the D (5 bases). The ends were cut back, 2 bases at V and 6 bases at J, with 14 bases in the middle. The CDR3 has 15 amino acids. Germline-derived CDR1 and CDR2 are SNHLY and FYNNEI. CDR3 in amino acids: CASSESVGPCNEQFF. The CDR3 DNA reads TGTGCCAGCAGTGAATCGGTGGGGCCCTGCAATGAGCAGTTCTTC.

This clone was seen ten or more times. The chain joins TRBV28 to TRBJ2-7, with no clear D. V shed 2 bases and J shed 3 bases, with 8 bases lying between them. Germline V CDR1 and CDR2: MDHEN, SYDVKM. The CDR3 runs to 13 residues. CDR3: CASSLGDVYEQYF. CDR3 DNA sequence: TGTGCCAGCAGTTTAGGAGATGTCTACGAGCAGTACTTC.